This T cell receptor (beta chain) was captured in a study of identical twins. Overall study results and limits: Recombination models fit unrelated individuals' TCR alpha sharing but underestimated twins'. Conclusions were drawn cross-sectionally by statistical analysis, without following the same donors.

Unique molecular identifiers were present on the cDNA, which also gained a universal primer site by template switching. TCRdb redid the calling of the 5' RACE reads with MiXCR, one entry per CDR3 protein. The sample lists approximately 500,000 distinct CDR3 sequences, about 24% occurring once. A note on this clonotype: Its antigen is not known.

The CDR3 has 14 residues. V shed 9 bases and J shed 4 bases, with 15 bases lying between them. The same data also contributed to another study, on T cells expressing NK-cell markers.

Sequenced sample: CD4+ T cells sorted from blood. The source of this sequence is a woman aged 18 to 35 in good health. The chain uses TRBV12-3 or TRBV12-4 and TRBJ1-4; tentative D call: TRBD1 (5 bases). CDR3 nucleotide sequence: TGTGCCAGTTCATCGGGGCAGGGTAATGAAAAACTGTTTTTT. Its protein product is CASSSGQGNEKLFF.